The rows below give T cell receptor beta chains drawn from one sample of a study of T cell responses to AZD1222 COVID-19 vaccine. Data came from immunoSEQ multiplex PCR; TCRdb stores just in-frame clones and leaves some out. Here the sample spans 55,000 to 90,000 clones, around 83% being singletons. Source: peripheral blood, taken on day 0 of AZD1222 vaccination. The receptors here all came from an adult in good health. CDR3s include the opening cysteine and the closing phenylalanine or tryptophan. D genes are given only for firm matches. Where a row states a size, it is once, few, many or the class of an expanded clone; other rows omit it.

clone_size,j_call,v_call,d_call,cdr3_aa,cdr3_nt
NA,TRBJ2-7,TRBV5-4,TRBD2,CASSPGGAGYEQYF,TGTGCCAGCAGCCCCGGGGGGGCCGGGTACGAGCAGTACTTC
NA,TRBJ2-1,TRBV7-6,NA,CASSLTQGHYNEQFF,TGTGCCAGCAGCTTAACCCAGGGACACTACAATGAGCAGTTCTTC
NA,TRBJ2-3,TRBV10-3,TRBD2,CAISESGTSGGEEGSTQYF,TGTGCCATCAGTGAGTCTGGGACTAGCGGGGGGGAAGAAGGTTCTACGCAGTATTTT
NA,TRBJ2-1,TRBV19,TRBD1,CASSIGQGLAHEQFF,TGTGCCAGTAGTATCGGACAGGGGCTAGCCCATGAGCAGTTCTTC
once,TRBJ2-2,TRBV21-1,NA,CASSKSHRQPNTGELFF,TGTGCCAGCAGCAAGAGTCATCGACAGCCGAACACCGGGGAGCTGTTTTTT
NA,TRBJ2-3,TRBV11-2,NA,CASSTGTWVTSTDTQYF,TGTGCCAGCAGCACCGGGACGTGGGTGACGAGCACAGATACGCAGTATTTT
NA,TRBJ2-7,TRBV7-9,TRBD1,CASSPGGYETYEQYF,TGTGCCAGCAGCCCAGGGGGATATGAGACCTACGAGCAGTACTTC
NA,TRBJ1-5,TRBV7-9,NA,CASSLAASNQPQHF,TGTGCCAGCAGCTTGGCGGCCAGCAATCAGCCCCAGCATTTT
NA,TRBJ2-7,TRBV18,NA,CASSPPGRGFGVGEQYF,TGTGCCAGCTCACCACCGGGACGGGGGTTCGGGGTGGGCGAGCAGTACTTC
NA,TRBJ1-4,TRBV6-6,NA,CASTPGLPEKLFF,TGTGCCAGTACTCCGGGACTCCCAGAAAAACTGTTTTTT
NA,TRBJ1-2,TRBV10-3,NA,CAIRSFESVGYTF,TGTGCCATCAGGAGTTTTGAGTCGGTTGGCTACACCTTC
NA,TRBJ1-6,TRBV28,NA,CASRQYTTDSPLHF,TGTGCCAGCAGACAATATACTACGGATTCACCCCTCCACTTT
few,TRBJ1-1,TRBV2,NA,CASSERRGNTEAFF,TGTGCCAGCAGTGAACGTCGCGGGAACACTGAAGCTTTCTTT
NA,TRBJ2-7,TRBV28,TRBD1,CASSFDTGTGIYEQYF,TGTGCCAGCAGTTTTGATACCGGGACAGGGATTTACGAGCAGTACTTC
once,TRBJ2-5,TRBV10-3,NA,CAISLAGSQETQYF,TGTGCCATCAGTTTGGCGGGGAGCCAAGAGACCCAGTACTTC
NA,TRBJ1-2,TRBV12-3/TRBV12-4,NA,CASSLPPGYGYTF,TGTGCCAGCAGTTTACCGCCAGGCTATGGCTACACCTTC
NA,TRBJ2-5,TRBV10-3,NA,CAISVYIGETQYF,TGTGCCATCAGTGTGTATATTGGGGAGACCCAGTACTTC
NA,TRBJ2-1,TRBV2,NA,CASLARSYNEQFF,TGTGCCAGCCTGGCACGGTCCTACAATGAGCAGTTCTTC
NA,TRBJ1-4,TRBV4-3,NA,CASSQGEGVLNEKLFF,TGCGCCAGCAGCCAAGGGGAGGGGGTGCTTAATGAAAAACTGTTTTTT
NA,TRBJ2-4,TRBV21-1,NA,CASSKTDTGSKATKNIQYF,TGTGCCAGCAGCAAAACCGATACAGGGAGTAAGGCCACCAAAAACATTCAGTACTTC
NA,TRBJ2-6,TRBV27,TRBD1,CASSPITRQGYSGANVLTF,TGTGCCAGCAGTCCAATAACCCGACAGGGCTACTCTGGGGCCAACGTCCTGACTTTC
NA,TRBJ1-4,TRBV14,NA,CASSRPGAAEKLFF,TGTGCCAGCAGTCGACCGGGGGCAGCTGAAAAACTGTTTTTT
few,TRBJ1-1,TRBV5-1,TRBD1,CASSSPGTGSFEAFF,TGCGCCAGCAGCTCACCCGGGACAGGTTCTTTTGAAGCTTTCTTT
NA,TRBJ1-5,TRBV7-2,NA,CASSLGAFNQPQHF,TGTGCCAGCAGCTTAGGGGCCTTCAATCAGCCCCAGCATTTT
NA,TRBJ2-1,TRBV9,NA,CASSVVGANEQFF,TGTGCCAGCAGCGTAGTGGGTGCCAATGAGCAGTTCTTC
NA,TRBJ2-5,TRBV24-1,NA,CATSDLETQYF,TGTGCCACCAGTGATTTAGAGACCCAGTACTTC
NA,TRBJ1-3,TRBV4-3,NA,CASSQGDQASSGNTIYF,TGCGCCAGCAGCCAAGGTGATCAGGCTTCCTCTGGAAACACCATATATTTT
NA,TRBJ2-1,TRBV9,NA,CASSVDGGPYRQFF,TGTGCCAGCAGCGTAGACGGGGGGCCCTACCGGCAGTTCTTC
NA,TRBJ2-1,TRBV3-1/TRBV3-2,NA,CASSHLKTGESSYNEQFF,TGTGCCAGCAGCCACCTCAAAACGGGGGAGAGCTCCTACAATGAGCAGTTCTTC
NA,TRBJ2-5,TRBV6-2/TRBV6-3,NA,CASSYLRQETQYF,TGTGCCAGCAGTTACTTGCGGCAAGAGACCCAGTACTTC
NA,TRBJ1-6,TRBV3-1/TRBV3-2,NA,CASSQDSTFYNSPLHF,TGTGCCAGCAGCCAAGATTCGACTTTTTATAATTCACCCCTCCACTTT
few,TRBJ1-3,TRBV5-4,NA,CASSGTDLLRGNTIYF,TGTGCCAGCAGCGGAACAGACCTCCTGAGGGGAAACACCATATATTTT
NA,TRBJ2-7,TRBV21-1,NA,CASSKVRRVVSYEQYF,TGTGCCAGCAGCAAAGTTCGAAGAGTGGTATCCTACGAGCAGTACTTC
NA,TRBJ1-2,TRBV28,NA,CASSFSVSYYGYTF,TGTGCCAGCAGTTTTAGCGTCAGTTACTATGGCTACACCTTC
NA,TRBJ1-1,TRBV6-5,NA,CASSYGTLLNTEAFF,TGTGCCAGCAGTTACGGGACACTACTGAACACTGAAGCTTTCTTT
once,TRBJ1-5,TRBV12-3/TRBV12-4,NA,CASSLGNQPQHF,TGTGCCAGCAGTTTAGGGAATCAGCCCCAGCATTTT
NA,TRBJ1-5,TRBV7-8,NA,CASSRRSGAGQPQHF,TGTGCCAGCAGCCGGAGGTCAGGGGCGGGCCAGCCCCAGCATTTT
few,TRBJ1-1,TRBV28,NA,CASRPQRWEAFF,TGTGCCAGCAGGCCACAGCGATGGGAAGCTTTCTTT
NA,TRBJ2-3,TRBV9,TRBD1,CASSTQPGTGGADTQYF,TGTGCCAGCAGCACCCAGCCCGGGACAGGGGGCGCAGATACGCAGTATTTT
NA,TRBJ1-3,TRBV6-5,NA,CASSRTVNSGNTIYF,TGTGCCAGCAGCAGAACAGTGAACTCTGGAAACACCATATATTTT
NA,TRBJ2-1,TRBV10-3,NA,CAIMGLRPPGNEQFF,TGTGCCATCATGGGTCTGCGGCCTCCCGGGAATGAGCAGTTCTTC
NA,TRBJ1-2,TRBV6-9,NA,CARKTGAYGYTF,TGTGCCAGAAAGACAGGAGCCTATGGCTACACCTTC
NA,TRBJ2-7,TRBV2,NA,CASWAGPAGKGEQYF,TGTGCCAGCTGGGCAGGCCCGGCAGGGAAGGGCGAGCAGTACTTC
NA,TRBJ1-1,TRBV4-3,TRBD1,CASSQAWTGAGTEAFF,TGCGCCAGCAGCCAAGCATGGACAGGGGCGGGCACTGAAGCTTTCTTT
NA,TRBJ1-4,TRBV2,NA,CASSEGDRVGEKLFF,TGTGCCAGCAGTGAAGGGGACCGAGTGGGTGAAAAACTGTTTTTT
NA,TRBJ2-5,TRBV6-2/TRBV6-3,NA,CASSLRRSPWGTQYF,TGTGCCAGCAGCTTAAGGCGTTCACCCTGGGGGACCCAGTACTTC
NA,TRBJ1-2,TRBV27,TRBD1,CASSLFGRGDYGYTF,TGTGCCAGCAGTTTATTCGGCAGGGGGGACTATGGCTACACCTTC
NA,TRBJ1-4,TRBV4-1,TRBD1,CASSQVTGREGREKLFF,TGCGCCAGCAGCCAAGTGACAGGGAGAGAGGGAAGGGAAAAACTGTTTTTT
NA,TRBJ2-3,TRBV9,TRBD2,CASSVWLAGGADTQYF,TGTGCCAGCAGCGTATGGCTAGCGGGGGGGGCAGATACGCAGTATTTT
NA,TRBJ1-1,TRBV2,NA,CASKWVSGWNTEAFF,TGTGCCAGCAAGTGGGTTTCAGGTTGGAACACTGAAGCTTTCTTT
NA,TRBJ2-1,TRBV28,NA,CASSPGLPDYNEQFF,TGTGCCAGCAGCCCGGGACTTCCCGACTACAATGAGCAGTTCTTC
NA,TRBJ1-4,TRBV7-9,NA,CASSLGGYQEKLFF,TGTGCCAGCAGCTTAGGGGGGTATCAAGAAAAACTGTTTTTT
NA,TRBJ1-4,TRBV6-4,TRBD1,CASSETDRAHPRREKLFF,TGTGCCAGCAGTGAAACAGACAGGGCGCACCCACGCAGGGAAAAACTGTTTTTT